Listed below are T cell receptor beta chains from one sample, sequenced in a study of blood T cell repertoires in COVID-19. This table comes from immunoSEQ multiplex PCR, and its TCRdb copy is limited to in-frame clones, with some not included. The sample carries roughly 300,000 clones, 87% recorded once. Sequenced: peripheral blood. These receptors all come from a woman aged 40 to 55 who had recovered from COVID-19. The CDR3 runs from the conserved cysteine through the conserved F or W. The D gene is left open where the match is weak. Only some rows state a clone size, as once, few, many or a class for expanded clones.

TRBJ1-2,-,TRBV4-1,16,-,CASSSRNRDINYGYTF,TGCGCCAGCAGCTCCCGAAACCGGGATATTAACTATGGCTACACCTTC
TRBJ1-1,-,TRBV9,14,once,CASSRRYMNTEAFF,TGTGCCAGCAGTCGGAGGTACATGAACACTGAAGCTTTCTTT
TRBJ1-1,-,TRBV7-9,12,-,CASSAQGPEAFF,TGTGCCAGCAGCGCGCAGGGCCCTGAAGCTTTCTTT
TRBJ1-2,TRBD1,TRBV12-3/TRBV12-4,13,-,CASSDRQGGGYTF,TGTGCCAGCAGTGATCGACAGGGAGGTGGCTACACCTTC
TRBJ1-1,-,TRBV15,11,-,CATRSDAEAFF,TGTGCCACCAGATCAGATGCTGAAGCTTTCTTT
TRBJ1-1,-,TRBV9,14,-,CASSVVVQDTEAFF,TGTGCCAGCAGCGTAGTGGTGCAGGATACTGAAGCTTTCTTT
TRBJ1-4,TRBD1,TRBV10-3,15,-,CAISPAGGTNEKLFF,TGTGCCATCAGTCCAGCAGGGGGGACTAATGAAAAACTGTTTTTT
TRBJ2-3,-,TRBV2,15,-,CASSDTRTSTDTQYF,TGTGCCAGCAGTGATACGCGGACTAGCACAGATACGCAGTATTTT
TRBJ2-7,-,TRBV7-9,14,few,CASSLGDTRDEQYF,TGTGCCAGCAGCTTGGGAGACACACGGGACGAGCAGTACTTC
TRBJ1-5,-,TRBV3-1/TRBV3-2,16,-,CASSHGREGSNQPQHF,TGTGCCAGCAGCCATGGACGGGAAGGTAGCAATCAGCCCCAGCATTTT
TRBJ2-3,-,TRBV3-1/TRBV3-2,13,-,CASSRSLPDTQYF,TGTGCCAGCAGCCGGAGCCTCCCCGATACGCAGTATTTT
TRBJ1-2,-,TRBV18,13,-,CASSPDSNYGYTF,TGTGCCAGCTCACCCGACAGTAACTATGGCTACACCTTC
TRBJ1-4,TRBD1,TRBV6-6,13,once,CASSTGGREKLFF,TGTGCCAGCAGTACAGGGGGCAGGGAAAAACTGTTTTTT
TRBJ2-3,-,TRBV25-1,13,-,CASSVIRTDTQYF,TGTGCCAGCAGTGTCATTCGCACAGATACGCAGTATTTT
TRBJ2-7,TRBD1,TRBV27,16,-,CASSLPPRDRRYEQYF,TGTGCCAGCAGTCTTCCACCAAGGGACAGACGTTACGAGCAGTACTTC
TRBJ2-5,TRBD1,TRBV18,14,-,CASSPRSGGETQYF,TGTGCCAGCTCACCACGGTCAGGGGGAGAGACCCAGTACTTC
TRBJ1-1,TRBD1,TRBV5-5,13,-,CASSRQGNTEAFF,TGTGCCAGCAGCAGACAGGGTAACACTGAAGCTTTCTTT
TRBJ1-2,TRBD1,TRBV18,16,-,CASSPGQGRPDYGYTF,TGTGCCAGCTCACCGGGACAGGGGCGTCCTGACTATGGCTACACCTTC
TRBJ2-5,-,TRBV5-5,12,-,CASRQGEETQYF,TGTGCCAGCAGACAGGGTGAAGAGACCCAGTACTTC
TRBJ2-2,-,TRBV30,14,-,CAWSGLGIAGELFF,TGTGCCTGGAGTGGGCTAGGTATTGCCGGGGAGCTGTTTTTT
TRBJ1-2,-,TRBV9,14,-,CASSGGLWDYGYTF,TGTGCCAGCAGCGGGGGACTTTGGGACTATGGCTACACCTTC
TRBJ2-7,-,TRBV28,14,-,CASRWMGGQIEQYF,TGTGCCAGCCGATGGATGGGGGGACAGATAGAGCAGTACTTC